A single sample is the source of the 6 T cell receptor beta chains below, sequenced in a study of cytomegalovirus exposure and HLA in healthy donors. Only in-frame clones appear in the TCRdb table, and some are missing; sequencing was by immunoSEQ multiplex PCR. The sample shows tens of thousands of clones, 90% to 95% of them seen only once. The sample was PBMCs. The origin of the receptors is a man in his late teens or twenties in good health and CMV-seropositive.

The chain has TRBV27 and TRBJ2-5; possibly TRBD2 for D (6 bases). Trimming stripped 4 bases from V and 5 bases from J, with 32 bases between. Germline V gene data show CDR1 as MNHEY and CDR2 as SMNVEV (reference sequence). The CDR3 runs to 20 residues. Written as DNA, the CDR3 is TGTGCCAGCAGTTCAACGTGGAGGGCATTGGGCCTAGGGACGGGGGAGACCCAGTACTTC. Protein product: CASSSTWRALGLGTGETQYF.

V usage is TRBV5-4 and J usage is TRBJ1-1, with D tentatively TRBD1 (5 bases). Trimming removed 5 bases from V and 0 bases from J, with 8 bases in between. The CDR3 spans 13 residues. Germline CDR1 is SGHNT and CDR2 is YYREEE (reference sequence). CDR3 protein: CASRTAMNTEAFF. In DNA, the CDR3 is TGTGCCAGCAGGACAGCTATGAACACTGAAGCTTTCTTT.

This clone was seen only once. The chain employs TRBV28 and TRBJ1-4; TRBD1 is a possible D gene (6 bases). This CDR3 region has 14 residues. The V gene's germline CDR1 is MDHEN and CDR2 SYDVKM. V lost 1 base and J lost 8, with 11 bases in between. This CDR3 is CASSLSDRKEKLFF. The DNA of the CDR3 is TGTGCCAGCAGTTTATCGGACAGAAAAGAAAAACTGTTTTTT.

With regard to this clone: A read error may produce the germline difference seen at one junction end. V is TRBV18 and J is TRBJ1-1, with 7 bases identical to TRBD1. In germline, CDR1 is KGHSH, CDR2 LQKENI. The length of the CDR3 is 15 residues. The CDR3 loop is CASSPGTSGQAEYGF. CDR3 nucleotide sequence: TGTGCCAGCTCACCAGGAACATCAGGACAGGCAGAATATGGGTTT.

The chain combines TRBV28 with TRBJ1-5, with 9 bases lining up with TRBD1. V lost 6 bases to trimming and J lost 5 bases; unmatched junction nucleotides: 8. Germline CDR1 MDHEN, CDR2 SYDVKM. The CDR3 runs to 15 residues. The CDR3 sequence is CASRVPGQGDQPQHF. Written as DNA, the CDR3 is TGTGCCAGCAGGGTTCCGGGACAGGGTGATCAGCCCCAGCATTTT.

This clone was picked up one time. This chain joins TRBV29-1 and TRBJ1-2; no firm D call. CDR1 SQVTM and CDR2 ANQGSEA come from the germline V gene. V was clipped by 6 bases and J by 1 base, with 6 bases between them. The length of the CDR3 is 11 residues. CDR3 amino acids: CSVSGNYGYTF. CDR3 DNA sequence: TGCAGCGTATCGGGTAACTATGGCTACACCTTC.